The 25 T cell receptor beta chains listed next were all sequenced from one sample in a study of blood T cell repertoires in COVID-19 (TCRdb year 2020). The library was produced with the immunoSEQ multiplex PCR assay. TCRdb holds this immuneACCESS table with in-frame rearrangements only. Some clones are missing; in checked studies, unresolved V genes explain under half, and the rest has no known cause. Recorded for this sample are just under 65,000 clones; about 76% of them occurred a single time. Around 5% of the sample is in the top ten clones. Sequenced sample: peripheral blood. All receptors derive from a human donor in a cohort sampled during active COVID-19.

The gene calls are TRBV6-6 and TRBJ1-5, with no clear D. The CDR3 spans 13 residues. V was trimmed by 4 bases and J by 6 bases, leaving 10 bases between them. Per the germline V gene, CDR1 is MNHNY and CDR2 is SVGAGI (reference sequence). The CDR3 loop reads CASSSQPGQPQHF. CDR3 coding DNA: TGTGCCAGCAGTTCTCAGCCGGGTCAGCCCCAGCATTTT.

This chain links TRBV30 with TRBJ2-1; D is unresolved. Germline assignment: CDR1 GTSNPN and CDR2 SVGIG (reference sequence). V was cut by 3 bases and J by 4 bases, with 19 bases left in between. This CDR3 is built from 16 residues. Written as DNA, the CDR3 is TGTGCCTGGAGCGCTTCATCCCTCACCAGGTACAATGAGCAGTTCTTC. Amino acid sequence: CAWSASSLTRYNEQFF.

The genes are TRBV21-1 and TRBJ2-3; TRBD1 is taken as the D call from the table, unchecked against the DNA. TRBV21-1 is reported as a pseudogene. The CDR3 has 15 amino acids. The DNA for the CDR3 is TGTGCCAGCAGCAAACAGCAGGGGGTTTGTGATACGCAGTATTTT. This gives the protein CASSKQQGVCDTQYF.

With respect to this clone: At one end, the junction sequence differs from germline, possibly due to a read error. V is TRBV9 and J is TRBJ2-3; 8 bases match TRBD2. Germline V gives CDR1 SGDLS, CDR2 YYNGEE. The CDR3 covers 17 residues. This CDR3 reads CASGVEEGGGYTDTQYF. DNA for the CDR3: TGTGCCAGCGGCGTAGAGGAGGGCGGGGGGTACACAGATACGCAGTATTTT. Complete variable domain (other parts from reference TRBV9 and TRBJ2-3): DSGVTQTPKHLITATGQRVTLRCSPRSGDLSVYWYQQSLDQGLQFLIQYYNGEERAKGNILERFSAQQFPDLHSELNLSSLELGDSALYFCASGVEEGGGYTDTQYFGPGTRLTVL.

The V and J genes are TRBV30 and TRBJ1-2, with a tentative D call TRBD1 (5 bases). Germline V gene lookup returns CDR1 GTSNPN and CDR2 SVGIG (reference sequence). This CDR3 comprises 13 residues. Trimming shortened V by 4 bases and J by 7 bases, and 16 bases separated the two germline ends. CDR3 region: CAWNPAGLAGYTF. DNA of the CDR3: TGTGCCTGGAACCCCGCGGGACTCGCTGGCTACACCTTC.

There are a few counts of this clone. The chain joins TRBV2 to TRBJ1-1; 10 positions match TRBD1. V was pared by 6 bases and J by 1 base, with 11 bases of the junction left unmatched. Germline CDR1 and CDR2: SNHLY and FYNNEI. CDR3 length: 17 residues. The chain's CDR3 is CASSATGGGITNTEAFF. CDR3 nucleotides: TGTGCCAGCAGCGCGACAGGGGGCGGGATTACGAACACTGAAGCTTTCTTT.

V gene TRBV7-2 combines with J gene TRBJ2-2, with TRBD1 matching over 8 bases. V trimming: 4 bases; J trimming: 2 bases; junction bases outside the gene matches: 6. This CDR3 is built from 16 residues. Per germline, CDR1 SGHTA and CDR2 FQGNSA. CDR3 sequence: CASSSNSGGNTGELFF. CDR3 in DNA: TGTGCCAGCAGCTCCAACTCAGGGGGCAACACCGGGGAGCTGTTTTTT.

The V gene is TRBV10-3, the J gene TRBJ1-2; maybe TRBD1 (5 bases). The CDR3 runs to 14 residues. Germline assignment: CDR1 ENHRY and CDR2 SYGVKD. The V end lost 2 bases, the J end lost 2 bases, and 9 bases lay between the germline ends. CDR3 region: CAISEGARNYGYTF. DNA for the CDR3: TGTGCCATCAGTGAGGGGGCCAGAAACTATGGCTACACCTTC.

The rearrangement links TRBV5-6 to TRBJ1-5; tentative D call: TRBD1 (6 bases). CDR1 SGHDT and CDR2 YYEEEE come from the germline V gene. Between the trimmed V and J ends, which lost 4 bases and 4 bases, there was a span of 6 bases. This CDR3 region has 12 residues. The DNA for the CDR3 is TGTGCCAGCAGCACAGGGAATCAGCCCCAGCATTTT. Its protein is CASSTGNQPQHF. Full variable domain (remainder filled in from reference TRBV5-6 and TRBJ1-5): DAGVTQSPTHLIKTRGQQVTLRCSPKSGHDTVSWYQQALGQGPQFIFQYYEEEERQRGNFPDRFSGHQFPNYSSELNVNALLLGDSALYLCASSTGNQPQHFGDGTRLSIL.

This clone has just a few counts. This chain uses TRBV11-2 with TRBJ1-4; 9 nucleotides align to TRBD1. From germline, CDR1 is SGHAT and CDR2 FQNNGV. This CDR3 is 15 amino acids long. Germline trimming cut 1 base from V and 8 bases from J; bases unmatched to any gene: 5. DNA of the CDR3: TGTGCCAGCAGCTTAGCGGGGACAGGGAACGAAAAACTGTTTTTT. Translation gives CASSLAGTGNEKLFF.

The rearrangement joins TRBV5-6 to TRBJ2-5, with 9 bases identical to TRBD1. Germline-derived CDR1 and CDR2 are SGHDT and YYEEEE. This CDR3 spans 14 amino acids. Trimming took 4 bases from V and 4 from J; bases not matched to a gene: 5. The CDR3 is CASSRTGAAETQYF. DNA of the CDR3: TGTGCCAGCAGCCGGACAGGGGCGGCAGAGACCCAGTACTTC.

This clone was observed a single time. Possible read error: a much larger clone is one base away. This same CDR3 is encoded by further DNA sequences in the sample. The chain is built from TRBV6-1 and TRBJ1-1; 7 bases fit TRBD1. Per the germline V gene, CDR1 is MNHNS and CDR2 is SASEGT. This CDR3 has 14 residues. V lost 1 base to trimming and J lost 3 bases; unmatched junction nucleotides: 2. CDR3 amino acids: CASSEDRGDTEAFF. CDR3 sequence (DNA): TGTGCCAGCAGTGAAGACAGGGGTGACACTGAAGCTTTCTTT.

CDR3 loop: CASSLGRQETQYF. For the CDR3, the DNA is TGTGCCAGCAGTTTAGGCAGACAAGAGACCCAGTACTTC. V and J are TRBV12-3 or TRBV12-4 and TRBJ2-5; no definite D call. V lost 1 base to trimming and J lost 2 bases, with 5 bases between them. CDR3 length: 13 residues.

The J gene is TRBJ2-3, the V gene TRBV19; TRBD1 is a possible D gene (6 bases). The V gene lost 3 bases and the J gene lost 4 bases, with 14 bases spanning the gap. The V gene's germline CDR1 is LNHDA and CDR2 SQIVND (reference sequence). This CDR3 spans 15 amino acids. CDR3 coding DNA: TGTGCCAGTAGTATGGGCAGGGGATTCCCAGATACGCAGTATTTT. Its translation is CASSMGRGFPDTQYF.

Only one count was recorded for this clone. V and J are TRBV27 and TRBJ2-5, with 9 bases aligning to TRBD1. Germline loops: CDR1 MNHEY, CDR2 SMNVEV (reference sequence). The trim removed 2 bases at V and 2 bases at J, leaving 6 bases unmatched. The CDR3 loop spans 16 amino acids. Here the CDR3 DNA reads TGTGCCAGCAGTTTAAAGGGGACAGGGCGGCAAGAGACCCAGTACTTC. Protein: CASSLKGTGRQETQYF.

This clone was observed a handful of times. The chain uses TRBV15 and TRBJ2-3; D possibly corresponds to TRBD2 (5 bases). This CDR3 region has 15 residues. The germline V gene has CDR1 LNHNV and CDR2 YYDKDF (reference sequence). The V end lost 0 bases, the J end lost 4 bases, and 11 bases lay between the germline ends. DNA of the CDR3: TGTGCCACCAGCAGAGAGGGAGTTGGAGCAGATACGCAGTATTTT. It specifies CATSREGVGADTQYF.

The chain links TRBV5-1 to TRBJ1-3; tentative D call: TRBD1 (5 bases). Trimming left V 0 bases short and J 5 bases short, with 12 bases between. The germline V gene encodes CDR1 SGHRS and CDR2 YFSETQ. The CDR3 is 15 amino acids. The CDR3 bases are TGCGCCAGCAGCTTGGGCGGGGACGGAAGAAACACCATATATTTT. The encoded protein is CASSLGGDGRNTIYF.

DNA for the CDR3: TGTGCCATCAGTGAGGACAGGGGGGTCACAGATACGCAGTATTTT. This codes for CAISEDRGVTDTQYF. V is TRBV10-3 and J is TRBJ2-3, with 9 nucleotides matching TRBD1. With V trimmed by 2 bases and J by 2 bases, 2 bases remained unmatched. The CDR3 is 15 amino acids. Per the germline V gene, CDR1 is ENHRY and CDR2 is SYGVKD.

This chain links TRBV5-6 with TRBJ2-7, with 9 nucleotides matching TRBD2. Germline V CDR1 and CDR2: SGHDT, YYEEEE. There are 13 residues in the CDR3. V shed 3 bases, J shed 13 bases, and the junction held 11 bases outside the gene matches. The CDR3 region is CASSSGLGGGEYF. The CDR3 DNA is TGTGCCAGCAGCTCCGGACTTGGCGGGGGGGAATACTTC.

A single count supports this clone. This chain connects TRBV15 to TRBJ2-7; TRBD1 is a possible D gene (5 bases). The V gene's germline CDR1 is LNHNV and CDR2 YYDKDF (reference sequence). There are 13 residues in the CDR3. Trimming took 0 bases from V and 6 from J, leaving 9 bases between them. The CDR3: CATSRDKGIEQYF. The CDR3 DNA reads TGTGCCACCAGCAGAGATAAGGGGATCGAGCAGTACTTC.

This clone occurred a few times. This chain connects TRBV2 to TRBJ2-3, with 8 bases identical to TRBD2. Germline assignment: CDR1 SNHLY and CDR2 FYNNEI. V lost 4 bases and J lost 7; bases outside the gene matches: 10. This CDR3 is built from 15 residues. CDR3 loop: CASSGGGGPGYTQYF. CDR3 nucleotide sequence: TGTGCCAGCAGTGGCGGCGGGGGGCCCGGCTATACGCAGTATTTT.

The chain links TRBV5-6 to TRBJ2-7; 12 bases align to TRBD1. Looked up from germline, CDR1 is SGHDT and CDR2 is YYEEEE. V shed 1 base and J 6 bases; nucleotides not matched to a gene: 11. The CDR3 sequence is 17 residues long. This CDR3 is CASSLPPTGTGGLEQYF. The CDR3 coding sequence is TGTGCCAGCAGCTTGCCACCAACCGGGACAGGGGGCCTCGAGCAGTACTTC.

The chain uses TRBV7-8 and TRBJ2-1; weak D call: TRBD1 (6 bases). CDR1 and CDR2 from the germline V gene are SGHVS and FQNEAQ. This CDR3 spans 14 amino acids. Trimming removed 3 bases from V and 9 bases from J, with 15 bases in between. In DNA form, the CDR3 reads TGTGCCAGCAGCTTTACGACCAGCAGGGGTGAGCAGTTCTTC. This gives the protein CASSFTTSRGEQFF.

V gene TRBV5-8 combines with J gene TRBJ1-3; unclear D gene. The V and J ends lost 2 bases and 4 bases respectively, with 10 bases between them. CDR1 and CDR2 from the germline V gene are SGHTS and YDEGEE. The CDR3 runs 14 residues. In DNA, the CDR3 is TGTGCCAGCAGCTTCCGAAATGAGGGAAACACCATATATTTT. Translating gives CASSFRNEGNTIYF.

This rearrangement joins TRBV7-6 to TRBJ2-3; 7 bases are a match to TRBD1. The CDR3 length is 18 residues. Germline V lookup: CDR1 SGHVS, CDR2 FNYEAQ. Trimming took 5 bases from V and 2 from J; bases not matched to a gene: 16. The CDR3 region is CASSLGTAQRTITDTQYF. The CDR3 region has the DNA TGTGCCAGCAGCCTTGGGACAGCTCAAAGGACGATCACAGATACGCAGTATTTT.